Listed here are 3 T cell receptor beta chains from one sample, sequenced in a study of radiotherapy plus CTLA-4 blockade in lung cancer listed by TCRdb under 2018. The library was generated by the immunoSEQ multiplex PCR assay. TCRdb mirrors the immuneACCESS table, restricted to in-frame sequences. Some clones are absent from its copies; in checked studies, under half trace to an unresolved V gene, and the reason for the others is unknown. The table for this sample lists some 80,000 clones; less than 85% of them were counted only once. The biggest ten clones account for roughly 0.87% of the sample. The material sequenced was peripheral blood, taken from a patient treated with radiotherapy plus ipilimumab. All receptors come from a human donor with non-small cell lung cancer who had stable disease on radiotherapy plus ipilimumab.

The J gene is TRBJ2-1, the V gene TRBV11-2; tentatively, D is TRBD2 (6 bases). Trimming removed 1 base from V and 2 bases from J, with 9 bases in between. The CDR3 is 15 amino acids. Germline V CDR1 and CDR2: SGHAT, FQNNGV. CDR3 loop: CASSLVRGTYNEQFF. CDR3 nucleotide sequence: TGTGCCAGCAGCTTAGTGCGGGGCACCTACAATGAGCAGTTCTTC.

V and J are TRBV27 and TRBJ2-2; 9 bases are a match to TRBD1. The CDR3 is 17 amino acids. V was pared by 1 base and J by 3 bases, with 6 bases of the junction left unmatched. Germline CDR1 is MNHEY and CDR2 is SMNVEV (reference sequence). DNA of the CDR3: TGTGCCAGCAGTTTATGGGGACAGGGAGCCGACACCGGGGAGCTGTTTTTT. This codes for CASSLWGQGADTGELFF.

This chain connects TRBV2 to TRBJ2-5; D perhaps matches TRBD1 (6 bases). CDR3 length: 13 residues. Trimming left V 2 bases short and J 4 bases short, with 8 bases between. Germline assignment: CDR1 SNHLY and CDR2 FYNNEI. The CDR3 coding sequence is TGTGCCAGCAGTGAACAGGGGTTAGAGACCCAGTACTTC. Protein product: CASSEQGLETQYF.